Listed below are T cell receptor beta chains from one sample, sequenced in a study of response to subunit inactivated influenza vaccine. TCRdb re-called the RT-PCR reads with MiXCR, one entry per CDR3 protein. The sample consists of around 790,000 distinct CDR3 sequences, 21% of them appearing once. Sequencing used PBMCs from blood, obtained 4 to 6 days after vaccination. Source of these receptors: a man between 45 and 60 years old who received an inactivated influenza vaccine. Each CDR3 is given with its conserved first and last residue. The order of the fields is D gene, V gene, clone size, J gene, CDR3 protein, CDR3 DNA. D genes are given only for firm matches. Clone size is stated in some rows and not others, as once, few, many or a class when expanded.

d_gene: TRBD2
v_gene: TRBV12-3/TRBV12-4
abundance: NA
j_gene: TRBJ2-7
CDR3aa: CASSFGIGSGTRRGGYEQYF
CDR3nt: TGTGCCAGCAGTTTCGGGATAGGATCGGGCACTCGACGCGGGGGTTACGAGCAGTACTTC

d_gene: NA
v_gene: TRBV10-3
abundance: NA
j_gene: TRBJ1-1
CDR3aa: CAISDRGETEAFF
CDR3nt: TGTGCCATCAGTGATAGGGGCGAGACTGAAGCTTTCTTT

d_gene: NA
v_gene: TRBV12-3/TRBV12-4
abundance: many
j_gene: TRBJ2-7
CDR3aa: CASSLEESGTTYEQYF
CDR3nt: TGTGCCAGCAGTTTAGAGGAGTCCGGGACCACATACGAGCAGTACTTC

d_gene: TRBD1
v_gene: TRBV27
abundance: NA
j_gene: TRBJ2-1
CDR3aa: CASSLIDRGHNEQFF
CDR3nt: TGTGCCAGCAGTCTAATCGACAGGGGACACAATGAGCAGTTCTTC

d_gene: NA
v_gene: TRBV28
abundance: NA
j_gene: TRBJ2-7
CDR3aa: CASSSGSDYEQYF
CDR3nt: TGTGCCAGCAGCTCCGGGTCTGACTACGAGCAGTACTTC

d_gene: NA
v_gene: TRBV4-3
abundance: NA
j_gene: TRBJ2-5
CDR3aa: CASSQVTEQETQYF
CDR3nt: TGCGCCAGCAGCCAAGTAACAGAACAAGAGACCCAGTACTTC

d_gene: TRBD2
v_gene: TRBV6-5
abundance: NA
j_gene: TRBJ2-4
CDR3aa: CASSNLAGVTKNIQYF
CDR3nt: TGTGCCAGCAGTAACTTGGCGGGAGTTACCAAAAACATTCAGTACTTC

d_gene: TRBD2
v_gene: TRBV29-1
abundance: many
j_gene: TRBJ2-1
CDR3aa: CSTGLAGVSEQFF
CDR3nt: TGCAGCACTGGGCTAGCGGGAGTTAGTGAGCAGTTCTTC

d_gene: NA
v_gene: TRBV4-1
abundance: few
j_gene: TRBJ2-5
CDR3aa: CASSQGGGVGQETQYF
CDR3nt: TGCGCCAGCAGCCAAGGAGGCGGGGTTGGGCAAGAGACCCAGTACTTC

d_gene: NA
v_gene: TRBV5-1
abundance: NA
j_gene: TRBJ2-5
CDR3aa: CASSLNTGREETQYF
CDR3nt: TGCGCCAGCAGCTTGAATACGGGCAGGGAAGAGACCCAGTACTTC

d_gene: NA
v_gene: TRBV11-2
abundance: many
j_gene: TRBJ2-1
CDR3aa: CASSIRVGYNEQFF
CDR3nt: TGTGCCAGCAGCATCCGGGTCGGCTACAATGAGCAGTTCTTC

d_gene: NA
v_gene: TRBV4-1
abundance: few
j_gene: TRBJ2-1
CDR3aa: CASSPLAGYYNEQFF
CDR3nt: TGCGCCAGCAGCCCTCTGGCGGGGTATTACAATGAGCAGTTCTTC

d_gene: NA
v_gene: TRBV4-2
abundance: NA
j_gene: TRBJ1-6
CDR3aa: CASSQDRANSPLHF
CDR3nt: TGTGCCAGCAGCCAAGATCGGGCTAATTCACCCCTCCACTTT

d_gene: TRBD1
v_gene: TRBV6-1
abundance: NA
j_gene: TRBJ2-7
CDR3aa: CASSQDRGLNEQYF
CDR3nt: TGTGCCAGCAGCCAGGACAGGGGGCTCAACGAGCAGTACTTC

d_gene: NA
v_gene: TRBV12-3/TRBV12-4
abundance: NA
j_gene: TRBJ2-1
CDR3aa: CASRGLPRSAAADNEQFF
CDR3nt: TGTGCCAGCAGGGGCCTCCCCCGGAGTGCCGCCGCGGACAATGAGCAGTTCTTC

d_gene: NA
v_gene: TRBV28
abundance: NA
j_gene: TRBJ2-3
CDR3aa: CASSSGDRLTDTQYF
CDR3nt: TGTGCCAGCAGTTCAGGTGACAGATTAACAGATACGCAGTATTTT

d_gene: NA
v_gene: TRBV28
abundance: NA
j_gene: TRBJ2-7
CDR3aa: CASSLVLGQGSYEQYF
CDR3nt: TGTGCCAGCAGTTTAGTGTTGGGCCAGGGGTCCTACGAGCAGTACTTC

d_gene: NA
v_gene: TRBV4-2
abundance: NA
j_gene: TRBJ1-2
CDR3aa: CASSQRDALLSASVYGYTF
CDR3nt: TGTGCCAGCAGCCAGAGAGACGCACTACTCAGCGCTTCAGTCTATGGCTACACCTTC

d_gene: NA
v_gene: TRBV5-6
abundance: few
j_gene: TRBJ2-5
CDR3aa: CASSLPRVETQYF
CDR3nt: TGTGCCAGCAGCTTGCCCAGGGTGGAGACCCAGTACTTC

d_gene: TRBD2
v_gene: TRBV20-1
abundance: NA
j_gene: TRBJ2-1
CDR3aa: CSASQASGRVGQFF
CDR3nt: TGCAGTGCTAGTCAGGCTAGCGGGAGGGTCGGGCAGTTCTTC

d_gene: NA
v_gene: TRBV6-2/TRBV6-3
abundance: NA
j_gene: TRBJ2-2
CDR3aa: CASSYFRNTGELFF
CDR3nt: TGTGCCAGCAGTTATTTTAGGAACACCGGGGAGCTGTTTTTT

d_gene: NA
v_gene: TRBV4-3
abundance: few
j_gene: TRBJ2-3
CDR3aa: CASSQYMTSPDTQYF
CDR3nt: TGCGCCAGCAGCCAATACATGACTTCCCCAGATACGCAGTATTTT

d_gene: TRBD1
v_gene: TRBV10-3
abundance: few
j_gene: TRBJ1-2
CDR3aa: CAIRGDRSYGYTF
CDR3nt: TGTGCCATCAGAGGGGACAGGAGCTATGGCTACACCTTC

d_gene: NA
v_gene: TRBV10-3
abundance: NA
j_gene: TRBJ1-2
CDR3aa: CAISDNGYTF
CDR3nt: TGTGCCATCAGTGATAACGGCTACACCTTC

d_gene: TRBD1
v_gene: TRBV2
abundance: NA
j_gene: TRBJ2-2
CDR3aa: CASSRGQAHTGELFF
CDR3nt: TGTGCCAGCAGCCGGGGACAGGCTCACACCGGGGAGCTGTTTTTT

d_gene: NA
v_gene: TRBV5-1
abundance: many
j_gene: TRBJ2-7
CDR3aa: CASSLAVDYEQYF
CDR3nt: TGCGCCAGCAGCTTGGCCGTAGACTACGAGCAGTACTTC

d_gene: TRBD2
v_gene: TRBV6-5
abundance: few
j_gene: TRBJ2-7
CDR3aa: CASSYSSGRSYEQYF
CDR3nt: TGTGCCAGCAGTTACTCTAGCGGGAGATCCTACGAGCAGTACTTC

d_gene: NA
v_gene: TRBV29-1
abundance: few
j_gene: TRBJ2-7
CDR3aa: CSYGYEQYF
CDR3nt: TGCAGTTATGGCTACGAGCAGTACTTC

d_gene: TRBD2
v_gene: TRBV20-1
abundance: NA
j_gene: TRBJ2-1
CDR3aa: CSARGRLAGERGYYNEQFF
CDR3nt: TGCAGTGCAAGGGGCCGGCTAGCGGGGGAGCGAGGTTACTACAATGAGCAGTTCTTC

d_gene: NA
v_gene: TRBV4-3
abundance: few
j_gene: TRBJ2-3
CDR3aa: CASSAPKRCTDTQYF
CDR3nt: TGCGCCAGCAGCGCCCCTAAGCGGTGCACAGATACGCAGTATTTT

d_gene: NA
v_gene: TRBV6-1
abundance: few
j_gene: TRBJ1-4
CDR3aa: CASRDKATNEKLFF
CDR3nt: TGTGCCAGCAGGGATAAAGCAACTAATGAAAAACTGTTTTTT

d_gene: NA
v_gene: TRBV9
abundance: NA
j_gene: TRBJ1-3
CDR3aa: CASSVGWTPLAGNTIYF
CDR3nt: TGTGCCAGCAGCGTAGGGTGGACACCCTTGGCTGGAAACACCATATATTTT

d_gene: TRBD1
v_gene: TRBV5-1
abundance: NA
j_gene: TRBJ2-7
CDR3aa: CASSPRQGPSEEQYF
CDR3nt: TGCGCCAGCAGCCCAAGACAGGGGCCCTCCGAGGAGCAGTACTTC

d_gene: NA
v_gene: TRBV20-1
abundance: NA
j_gene: TRBJ1-1
CDR3aa: CRATGTMNTEAFF
CDR3nt: TGCAGGGCTACCGGGACTATGAACACTGAAGCTTTCTTT

d_gene: TRBD1
v_gene: TRBV5-1
abundance: NA
j_gene: TRBJ2-1
CDR3aa: CASSITGGSYNEQFF
CDR3nt: TGCGCCAGCAGTATAACAGGGGGCTCCTACAATGAGCAGTTCTTC

d_gene: NA
v_gene: TRBV4-3
abundance: few
j_gene: TRBJ2-1
CDR3aa: CASSKEIKWVSYNEQFF
CDR3nt: TGCGCCAGCAGTAAAGAAATAAAGTGGGTGTCCTACAATGAGCAGTTCTTC

d_gene: TRBD1
v_gene: TRBV12-3/TRBV12-4
abundance: many
j_gene: TRBJ1-2
CDR3aa: CASSPRDSYGYTF
CDR3nt: TGTGCCAGCAGCCCCCGGGACAGCTATGGCTACACCTTC

d_gene: TRBD1
v_gene: TRBV5-1
abundance: NA
j_gene: TRBJ1-1
CDR3aa: CASRNRGPSMNTEAFF
CDR3nt: TGCGCCAGCAGGAACAGGGGGCCAAGTATGAACACTGAAGCTTTCTTT